Presented here are 26 T cell receptor beta chains from one specimen sequenced in a study of Graves' ophthalmopathy and Graves' hyperthyroidism (dated by TCRdb to the late 2010s). The sequencing machine was an Illumina HiSeq 2000. For repertoire sequencing, the TCR beta CDR3 regions were amplified from RNA transcripts. The first round of RT-PCR was done with HTBI primers and the Qiagen OneStep RT-PCR kit, and was followed by a second round of multiplex PCR, then size selection and purification. TCRdb cleaned the public reads at Q25 with fastp, built clones with MiXCR and kept in-frame beta chains. A single entry per CDR3 protein holds the most common genes and DNA from its merged rows. Within this sample are about 550,000 distinct CDR3 sequences, with about two fifths of them counted one time only. The top ten clonotypes cover about 4.1% of the sample. Sequenced input: peripheral blood or thyroid tissue (not recorded which). These receptors were taken from an adult man with Graves' hyperthyroidism.

V usage is TRBV20-1 and J usage is TRBJ1-1, with unresolved D. The CDR3 loop spans 11 amino acids. Germline loops: CDR1 DFQATT, CDR2 SNEGSKA (reference sequence). V lost 6 bases and J lost 5, with 10 bases in between. The CDR3 bases are TGCAGTGCCCCTAGGGTAACTGAAGCTTTCTTT. It specifies CSAPRVTEAFF.

There are many counts of this clonotype. The V call is TRBV10-3, the J call TRBJ2-5; D gene ambiguous. The CDR3 has 13 residues. Germline V lookup: CDR1 ENHRY, CDR2 SYGVKD. V lost 2 bases, J lost 3 bases, and 7 bases lay in between. CDR3 nucleotides: TGTGCCATCAGTGAGCCGCTCGAAGAGACCCAGTACTTC. Amino acid sequence: CAISEPLEETQYF.

This rearrangement joins TRBV7-2 to TRBJ1-1; possibly TRBD1 for D (5 bases). Germline CDR1 reads SGHTA; CDR2 reads FQGNSA. V shed 3 bases and J shed 3 bases, with 11 bases lying between them. The CDR3 contains 14 residues. The CDR3 spells CASSFGALDTEAFF. Written as DNA, the CDR3 is TGTGCCAGCAGCTTTGGGGCGTTGGACACTGAAGCTTTCTTT.

The CDR3 region is CASSLGGFSSYNEQFF. DNA of the CDR3: TGTGCCAGCAGTTTAGGCGGCTTCAGCTCCTACAATGAGCAGTTCTTC. V gene TRBV12-3 or TRBV12-4 combines with J gene TRBJ2-1, with no clear D. Trimming took 1 base from V and 0 from J, leaving 10 bases between them. The CDR3 covers 16 residues.

This clonotype showed up many times. This sequence joins TRBV19 and TRBJ1-6; tentative D call: TRBD1 (5 bases). Germline CDR1 and CDR2: LNHDA and SQIVND (reference sequence). V shed 5 bases and J shed 0 bases, with 11 bases lying between them. The CDR3 runs to 16 residues. The CDR3 region is CASSLDKSSYNSPLHF. The CDR3 DNA follows: TGTGCCAGTAGTTTGGACAAAAGCTCCTATAATTCACCCCTCCACTTT.

The chain uses TRBV5-6 and TRBJ1-5, with D uncertain. CDR1 and CDR2 (germline): SGHDT, YYEEEE. The CDR3 covers 12 residues. V lost 10 bases to trimming and J lost 7 bases, with 15 bases between them. Here the CDR3 DNA reads TGTGCCTGGAGTCCCCCCAGCCAGCCCCAGCATTTT. Protein product: CAWSPPSQPQHF.

This clonotype was observed at least ten times. The chain combines TRBV20-1 with TRBJ1-1, with TRBD1 identical over 9 bases. Germline trimming cut 3 bases from V and 6 bases from J; bases unmatched to any gene: 11. The CDR3 runs to 15 residues. In germline, CDR1 is DFQATT, CDR2 SNEGSKA (reference sequence). CDR3 residues: CSARVFGQGTAEAFF. The DNA of the CDR3 is TGCAGTGCTAGGGTTTTCGGACAGGGGACCGCTGAAGCTTTCTTT.

The chain uses TRBV7-2 and TRBJ2-5; 8 positions agree with TRBD2. With V trimmed by 4 bases and J by 2 bases, 3 bases remained unmatched. CDR3 length: 14 residues. The germline V gene encodes CDR1 SGHTA and CDR2 FQGNSA. The CDR3 bases are TGTGCCAGCAGCTGGGGACTAGGGCAAGAGACCCAGTACTTC. Residues: CASSWGLGQETQYF.

Ten or more counts support this clonotype. The chain carries TRBV28 and TRBJ2-7, with 7 bases aligning to TRBD1. CDR1 is MDHEN, CDR2 SYDVKM, per germline. V was pared by 6 bases and J by 3 bases, with 5 bases of the junction left unmatched. The CDR3 extends over 13 amino acids. In DNA, the CDR3 is TGTGCCAGCAGCCCTGGGACAGACTACGAGCAGTACTTC. Translated, it gives CASSPGTDYEQYF.

This clonotype was observed at least ten times. V gene TRBV12-3 or TRBV12-4 combines with J gene TRBJ2-6; D is perhaps TRBD2 (5 bases). This CDR3 has 19 amino acids. With 4 bases removed from V and 0 bases from J, the gap between germline ends came to 19 bases. The CDR3 loop reads CASSSTGLAFRSGANVLTF. The CDR3, as DNA: TGTGCCAGCAGTTCAACTGGACTGGCGTTCCGCTCTGGGGCCAACGTCCTGACTTTC.

This clonotype appeared a single time. The chain carries TRBV28 and TRBJ2-7, with TRBD2 as a possible D gene (5 bases). From germline, CDR1 is MDHEN and CDR2 SYDVKM. The CDR3 is 13 residues long. Trimming removed 2 bases at V and 8 bases at J, with 13 bases between. CDR3 sequence reads: CASSLGGLLKQYF. DNA for the CDR3: TGTGCCAGCAGTTTAGGCGGGCTTTTGAAGCAGTACTTC.

To note about this clonotype: One end of the junction does not line up with germline, which may come from a read error. V gene TRBV5-4 combines with J gene TRBJ2-2, with D tentatively TRBD1 or TRBD2 (5 bases each). The CDR3 length is 16 residues. Germline-derived CDR1 and CDR2 are SGHNT and YYREEE (reference sequence). The CDR3 protein is CASSLVFQGGPGELSF. In DNA, the CDR3 is TGTGCCAGCAGCTTGGTCTTCCAGGGTGGGCCCGGGGAGCTGTCTTTT.

This clonotype came up many times. The rearrangement joins TRBV20-1 to TRBJ1-2; D unresolved. The CDR3 loop spans 12 amino acids. The germline V gene has CDR1 DFQATT and CDR2 SNEGSKA (reference sequence). V lost 3 bases to trimming and J lost 4 bases, with 9 bases between them. This CDR3 reads CSASPNFYGYTF. The CDR3 coding sequence is TGCAGTGCTAGTCCAAATTTCTATGGCTACACCTTC.

The CDR3 region is CASSWSGHEHF. CDR3 nucleotides: TGTGCCAGCAGCTGGTCGGGCCATGAGCATTTT. This rearrangement joins TRBV7-9 to TRBJ1-5; no reliable D call. Germline CDR1 is SEHNR and CDR2 is FQNEAQ (reference sequence). Trimming pared 4 bases from V and 14 bases from J, leaving 12 bases between. This CDR3 region has 11 residues.

This clonotype was seen more than once but under ten times. The chain is built from TRBV7-3 and TRBJ2-3; D ambiguous. The CDR3 extends over 15 amino acids. Germline CDR1 is SGHTA and CDR2 is FQGTGA. Between the trimmed V and J ends, which lost 2 bases and 5 bases, there was a span of 14 bases. CDR3 bases: TGTGCCAGCAGCTTATGGTCCTCGGAGCAAGATACGCAGTATTTT. This encodes CASSLWSSEQDTQYF.

This clonotype was observed many times. The rearrangement joins TRBV6-5 to TRBJ2-5; TRBD2 matches at 16 bases. Germline V lookup: CDR1 MNHEY, CDR2 SVGAGI. V shed 4 bases and J 4 bases; nucleotides not matched to a gene: 3. The CDR3 sequence is 16 residues long. CDR3 residues: CASSLGLAGGRETQYF. The CDR3 region has the DNA TGTGCCAGCAGTTTGGGACTAGCGGGGGGGCGAGAGACCCAGTACTTC.

The chain combines TRBV7-2 with TRBJ1-4; D is unresolved. Trimming left V 5 bases short and J 2 bases short, with 12 bases between. Germline CDR1 SGHTA, CDR2 FQGNSA. The CDR3 has 15 amino acids. The CDR3, as DNA: TGTGCCAGCAGCCCCACCGGGAACACTAATGAAAAACTGTTTTTT. It codes for CASSPTGNTNEKLFF. The full variable domain, in which reference TRBV7-2 and TRBJ1-4 provide the parts outside the CDR3, is GAGVSQSPSNKVTEKGKDVELRCDPISGHTALYWYRQSLGQGLEFLIYFQGNSAPDKSGLPSDRFSAERTGGSVSTLTIQRTQQEDSAVYLCASSPTGNTNEKLFFGSGTQLSVL.

This clonotype was recorded at least ten times. This chain joins TRBV7-8 and TRBJ2-7; D ambiguous. With 6 bases removed from V and 3 bases from J, the gap between germline ends came to 12 bases. CDR1 SGHVS and CDR2 FQNEAQ come from the germline V gene. The CDR3 loop spans 13 amino acids. The CDR3 bases are TGTGCCAGCAGTTTTGACGGCGTCTACGAGCAGTACTTC. This gives the protein CASSFDGVYEQYF. The full variable domain, rest sourced from reference TRBV7-8 and TRBJ2-7, is GAGVSQSPRYKVAKRGQDVALRCDPISGHVSLFWYQQALGQGPEFLTYFQNEAQLDKSGLPSDRFFAERPEGSVSTLKIQRTQQEDSAVYLCASSFDGVYEQYFGPGTRLTVT.

This clonotype was seen ten or more times. The V and J genes are TRBV4-1 and TRBJ1-1; D call uncertain. This CDR3 is built from 13 residues. Germline V gene lookup returns CDR1 MGHRA and CDR2 YSYEKL. Trimming removed 0 bases from V and 6 bases from J, with 8 bases in between. CDR3 nucleotides: TGCGCCAGCAGCCAAGAGGATTTAGCTGAAGCTTTCTTT. Residues: CASSQEDLAEAFF.

This clonotype has a handful of counts. J is TRBJ1-2 and V is TRBV28; 10 nucleotides agree with TRBD1. V lost 4 bases and J lost 13; bases outside the gene matches: 15. CDR3 length: 15 amino acids. Germline V CDR1 and CDR2: MDHEN, SYDVKM. The CDR3 bases are TGTGCCAGCAGTTCGGCTAAGGACAGGGGGACACGGGGCACCTTC. As protein: CASSSAKDRGTRGTF.

This clonotype was seen ten or more times. The junction does not match germline at one end; this may be a read error. The rearrangement joins TRBV7-7 to TRBJ2-2; D not resolved. The germline gives CDR1 SSHAT, CDR2 FNYEAQ (reference sequence). The CDR3 totals 13 residues. The CDR3 sequence: CASSLELTGELFF. Here the CDR3 DNA reads TGTGCTAGCAGCTTAGAACTCACCGGGGAGCTGTTTTTT.

J is TRBJ2-7 and V is TRBV19; TRBD2 might be the D (6 bases). The DNA matches TRBJ2-1 better at its end, which makes the J call doubtful. Germline V lookup: CDR1 LNHDA, CDR2 SQIVND (reference sequence). This CDR3 spans 13 amino acids. The CDR3 loop reads CASGAGSYNEQFF. The CDR3 DNA reads as TGTGCCAGTGGGGCGGGATCCTACAATGAGCAGTTCTTC.

For this clonotype: Likely a read error: the CDR3 ends without its conserved phenylalanine or tryptophan. This chain uses TRBV12-3 or TRBV12-4 with TRBJ2-7; maybe TRBD1 (6 bases). Trimming took off 5 bases at V and 1 base at J, with 18 bases between the two ends. The CDR3 sequence is 16 residues long. Here the CDR3 reads CASSPNRLDSSYEQYS. The CDR3 coding sequence is TGTGCCAGCAGTCCCAATCGTTTGGACAGTTCCTACGAGCAGTACTCC.

Turning to this clonotype: This may arise from a read error, as a much more abundant clone is one base away. J is TRBJ1-3 and V is TRBV5-1, with a weak D call TRBD1 (5 bases). CDR3 size: 16 residues. Germline CDR1 SGHRS, CDR2 YFSETQ. This chain's CDR3 is CASRRGTVRAGSTIYF. The CDR3, as DNA: TGTGCCAGCAGGAGGGGCACGGTTAGGGCTGGAAGCACCATATATTTT.

On this clonotype itself: This sequence may be a read error, since a much larger clone differs from it by one base. The chain uses TRBV5-1 and TRBJ2-7, with D possibly being TRBD2 (5 bases). The CDR3 loop spans 13 amino acids. Per germline, CDR1 SGHRS and CDR2 YFSETQ. The DNA of the CDR3 is TGTGTCAGCAGCGCCAGCGGAGTCTACGAGCAGTACTTC. This codes for CVSSASGVYEQYF.

The V and J genes are TRBV10-2 and TRBJ2-7; no clear D gene. Trimming cost V 0 bases and J 0 bases, with 12 bases left between them. Germline-derived CDR1 and CDR2 are WSHSY and SAAADI. The CDR3 has 16 residues. This CDR3 is CASSESARRDSYEQYF. CDR3 DNA sequence: TGCGCCAGCAGTGAGTCCGCAAGGCGAGACTCCTACGAGCAGTACTTC.